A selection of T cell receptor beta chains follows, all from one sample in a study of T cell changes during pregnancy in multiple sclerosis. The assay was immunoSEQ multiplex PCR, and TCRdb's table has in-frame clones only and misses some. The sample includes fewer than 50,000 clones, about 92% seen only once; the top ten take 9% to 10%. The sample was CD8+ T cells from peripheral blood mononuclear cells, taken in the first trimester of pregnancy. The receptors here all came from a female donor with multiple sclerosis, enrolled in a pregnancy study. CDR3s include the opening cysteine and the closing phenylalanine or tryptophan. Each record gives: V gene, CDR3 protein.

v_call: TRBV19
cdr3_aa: CASSIRGGTEAFF

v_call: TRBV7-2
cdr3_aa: CASSAPTGGRTDTQYF

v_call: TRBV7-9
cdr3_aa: CASSLATGYLYGYTF

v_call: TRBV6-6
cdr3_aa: CASRLAERVGEQFF

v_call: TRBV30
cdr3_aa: CAWSTTVMNTEAFF

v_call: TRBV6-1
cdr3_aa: CASSEPGTGGYGYTF

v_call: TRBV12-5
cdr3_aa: CASGSNRYGATNEKLFF

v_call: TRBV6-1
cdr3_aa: CASSEASGQGNYEQYF

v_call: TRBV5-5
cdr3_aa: CASSLGHLNTGELFF

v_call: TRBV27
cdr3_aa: CASSLVPGEAEAFF

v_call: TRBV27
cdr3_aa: CASTPWGEPREQYF

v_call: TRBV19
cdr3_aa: CASSIDPGYEQYF

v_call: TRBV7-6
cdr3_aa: CASSWTGDYGYTF

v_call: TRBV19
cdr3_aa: CASSIDLGFSYEQYF

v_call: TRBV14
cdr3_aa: CASRLQETQYF

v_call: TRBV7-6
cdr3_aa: CASSLAGTTLDTQYF

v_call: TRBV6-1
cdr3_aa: CASRETADRGYNSPLHF

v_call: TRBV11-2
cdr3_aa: CASSLTGHPNEKLFF

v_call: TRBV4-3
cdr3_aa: CASSRSGDASYNEQFF

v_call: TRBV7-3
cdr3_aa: CASSLTGQSDYGYTF

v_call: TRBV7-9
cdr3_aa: CASRAFADYSTDTQYF

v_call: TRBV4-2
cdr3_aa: CASSQEGQGASEAFF

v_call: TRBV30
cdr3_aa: CAWGGEAQHF

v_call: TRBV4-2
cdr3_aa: CASSQGKAGSYNEQFF

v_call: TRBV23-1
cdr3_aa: CASSLGPGAGGPNEQFF

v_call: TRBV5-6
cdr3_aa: CASTSTKIYEQYF

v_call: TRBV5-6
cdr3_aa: CASTLSGWKETQYF

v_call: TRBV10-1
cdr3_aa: CASRLAREDPDTQYF